A selection of T cell receptor beta chains follows, all from one sample in a study of blood T cell repertoires in COVID-19. This table comes from immunoSEQ multiplex PCR, and its TCRdb copy is limited to in-frame clones, with some not included. The sample holds about 350,000 clones, around nine tenths seen once. Input material: peripheral blood. These receptors originate from a woman in her sixties or seventies with COVID-19, enrolled during active disease. Both conserved end residues are part of each CDR3. The D gene is left open where the match is weak. Size tells how often a clone was seen (once, few, many) or the class of an expanded clone, and some rows leave it out.

clone_size	cdr3_length	v_call	j_call	d_call	cdr3_aa	cdr3_nt
.	14	TRBV7-6	TRBJ1-5	TRBD1	CASSQQGSTQPQHF	TGTGCCAGCAGCCAACAGGGGTCGACTCAGCCCCAGCATTTT
many	15	TRBV27	TRBJ2-5	TRBD1	CASSLFSTGVQTQYF	TGTGCCAGCAGTCTCTTCTCGACAGGGGTACAGACCCAGTACTTC
.	16	TRBV2	TRBJ2-5	TRBD1	CASRKPGQDFQETQYF	TGTGCCAGCAGAAAGCCGGGACAGGACTTCCAAGAGACCCAGTACTTC
.	16	TRBV6-6	TRBJ1-6	.	CASSKIITGFSGPLHF	TGTGCCAGCAGTAAAATAATTACAGGGTTTTCGGGACCCCTCCACTTT
.	15	TRBV6-5	TRBJ1-6	.	CASSYSSPRNSPLHF	TGTGCCAGCAGTTACAGTAGTCCCCGTAATTCACCCCTCCACTTT
.	15	TRBV5-1	TRBJ1-3	.	CASSLSGNSGNTIYF	TGCGCCAGCAGCTTATCAGGGAACTCTGGAAACACCATATATTTT
.	13	TRBV28	TRBJ1-1	.	CASSLRAATEAFF	TGTGCCAGCAGTTTGAGGGCAGCCACTGAAGCTTTCTTT
.	13	TRBV5-6	TRBJ2-5	.	CASSPRVMETQYF	TGTGCCAGCAGCCCTAGAGTGATGGAGACCCAGTACTTC
.	15	TRBV4-2	TRBJ1-1	.	CASSQEWAVDTEAFF	TGTGCCAGCAGCCAAGAGTGGGCTGTCGACACTGAAGCTTTCTTT
.	15	TRBV7-2	TRBJ1-2	TRBD1	CASSQSDRGAFGYTF	TGTGCCAGCAGCCAATCCGACAGGGGAGCTTTCGGCTACACCTTC
once	15	TRBV28	TRBJ2-2	.	CASSSEQPLTGELFF	TGTGCCAGCAGTTCCGAACAACCGCTGACCGGGGAGCTGTTTTTT
.	12	TRBV24-1	TRBJ1-2	.	CATSDFYSGYTF	TGTGCCACCAGTGATTTTTACTCTGGCTACACCTTC
.	13	TRBV10-2	TRBJ1-1	.	CASSDPRVAEAFF	TGCGCCAGCAGTGACCCCAGGGTGGCTGAAGCTTTCTTT
.	16	TRBV2	TRBJ2-3	TRBD2	CASRDTLAGGTDTQYF	TGTGCCAGCAGGGATACTCTAGCGGGGGGCACAGATACGCAGTATTTT
.	13	TRBV6-6	TRBJ1-1	.	CAGDQGMNTEAFF	TGTGCCGGGGACCAGGGGATGAACACTGAAGCTTTCTTT
.	12	TRBV5-6	TRBJ2-7	TRBD2	CASSWTSGEQYF	TGTGCCAGCAGCTGGACTAGCGGGGAGCAGTACTTC
.	15	TRBV19	TRBJ1-2	TRBD1	CASSIAGGGTYGYTF	TGTGCCAGTAGTATAGCCGGAGGGGGCACCTATGGCTACACCTTC
.	17	TRBV5-4	TRBJ2-3	TRBD2	CASSLKVAGGPRDTQYF	TGTGCCAGCAGCTTGAAAGTAGCGGGGGGGCCGAGAGATACGCAGTATTTT
.	15	TRBV7-8	TRBJ1-6	TRBD1	CASSSRTGLGSPLHF	TGTGCCAGCAGCTCCCGGACAGGGCTCGGTTCACCCCTCCACTTT
.	14	TRBV27	TRBJ2-1	TRBD2	CASRRGGPLNEQFF	TGTGCCAGCAGGCGGGGGGGCCCTCTCAATGAGCAGTTCTTC
.	16	TRBV4-3	TRBJ2-3	.	CASSQDAGSEVNTQYF	TGCGCCAGCAGCCAAGATGCGGGCAGCGAGGTAAATACGCAGTATTTT
.	16	TRBV9	TRBJ2-5	.	CASSPWTRGGMETQYF	TGTGCCAGCAGCCCCTGGACTAGGGGGGGGATGGAGACCCAGTACTTC
.	14	TRBV27	TRBJ1-4	TRBD1	CASSSQGADEKLFF	TGTGCCAGCAGTTCACAGGGGGCTGATGAAAAACTGTTTTTT
.	12	TRBV7-8	TRBJ1-6	.	CASSRDAGALHF	TGTGCCAGCAGCCGAGACGCAGGGGCCCTCCACTTT
.	13	TRBV29-1	TRBJ2-7	.	CSVEGRRQYEQYF	TGCAGCGTTGAGGGGCGTCGCCAGTACGAGCAGTACTTC
.	13	TRBV6-5	TRBJ1-2	.	CASSPTLGRGYTF	TGTGCCAGCAGCCCGACCCTGGGGAGAGGCTACACCTTC
once	13	TRBV28	TRBJ1-2	.	CASTPPGLYGYTF	TGTGCCAGCACCCCCCCGGGACTATATGGCTACACCTTC
.	11	TRBV10-1	TRBJ2-7	TRBD2	CATSGGGYRYF	TGCGCCACAAGTGGGGGGGGGTACCGGTACTTC
.	12	TRBV6-5	TRBJ1-2	.	CASSRSYYGYTF	TGTGCCAGCAGTCGGTCGTACTATGGCTACACCTTC
once	14	TRBV5-8	TRBJ1-5	.	CASSLRQADQPQHF	TGTGCCAGCAGCTTGAGACAGGCCGATCAGCCCCAGCATTTT
.	16	TRBV4-3	TRBJ1-1	TRBD1	CASSPGDRTMNTEAFF	TGCGCCAGCAGCCCCGGGGACAGGACCATGAACACTGAAGCTTTCTTT
.	13	TRBV10-3	TRBJ1-5	.	CAISDMSNQPQHF	TGTGCCATCAGTGATATGAGCAATCAGCCCCAGCATTTT
.	14	TRBV6-6	TRBJ2-7	TRBD1	CASSPDRDLYEQYF	TGTGCCAGCAGTCCCGACAGGGACCTCTACGAGCAGTACTTC
.	14	TRBV24-1	TRBJ1-2	TRBD1	CATSAAQGNYGYTF	TGTGCCACCAGTGCCGCACAGGGGAACTATGGCTACACCTTC
.	13	TRBV5-6	TRBJ2-7	.	CASSLVAAYEQYF	TGTGCCAGCAGCTTGGTGGCAGCCTACGAGCAGTACTTC
few	17	TRBV15	TRBJ2-7	.	CATSSPQADSGYYEQYF	TGTGCCACCAGCAGCCCCCAGGCGGACAGTGGGTACTACGAGCAGTACTTC
.	16	TRBV28	TRBJ2-3	.	CASSFNWGAGTDTQYF	TGTGCCAGCAGTTTTAATTGGGGCGCAGGGACAGATACGCAGTATTTT
.	14	TRBV19	TRBJ1-5	TRBD1	CASSTGTGNQPQHF	TGTGCCAGTAGTACAGGGACAGGGAATCAGCCCCAGCATTTT
.	18	TRBV18	TRBJ2-3	TRBD2	CASSQSPSGGYSTDTQYF	TGTGCCAGCTCACAGAGTCCTAGCGGGGGATATAGCACAGATACGCAGTATTTT
.	14	TRBV7-2	TRBJ1-1	.	CASSLTRAGTEAFF	TGTGCCAGCAGCCTGACGAGGGCTGGCACTGAAGCTTTCTTT
.	14	TRBV6-1	TRBJ1-1	.	CASSDRGLGTEAFF	TGTGCCAGCAGTGACAGAGGGTTGGGCACTGAAGCTTTCTTT
.	15	TRBV4-3	TRBJ2-7	TRBD1	CASSRRQGSFYEQYF	TGCGCCAGCAGCCGCCGACAGGGGTCCTTTTACGAGCAGTACTTC
.	17	TRBV11-3	TRBJ1-2	.	CASSQQAGQGADYGYTF	TGTGCCAGCAGCCAGCAAGCCGGTCAAGGGGCAGACTATGGCTACACCTTC
.	14	TRBV6-5	TRBJ1-3	.	CASRGISSGNTIYF	TGTGCCAGCAGGGGCATAAGCTCTGGAAACACCATATATTTT
once	12	TRBV10-3	TRBJ2-7	.	CATHPGGYEQYF	TGTGCCACACACCCAGGAGGGTACGAGCAGTACTTC
.	17	TRBV30	TRBJ2-5	TRBD2	CAWSNPASGGEGETQYF	TGTGCCTGGAGTAATCCGGCTAGCGGGGGGGAGGGAGAGACCCAGTACTTC
.	13	TRBV19	TRBJ1-4	TRBD1	CASSRGQSEKLFF	TGTGCCAGTAGTAGGGGACAGAGTGAAAAACTGTTTTTT
.	13	TRBV27	TRBJ2-7	TRBD2	CASSYGGGYEQYF	TGTGCCAGCAGTTATGGCGGGGGTTACGAGCAGTACTTC
.	15	TRBV5-6	TRBJ1-4	.	CASSTTGATNEKLFF	TGTGCCAGCAGCACGACGGGGGCAACTAATGAAAAACTGTTTTTT
.	14	TRBV27	TRBJ2-5	TRBD1	CASNGQGGKETQYF	TGTGCCAGCAACGGACAGGGAGGAAAGGAGACCCAGTACTTC
.	14	TRBV28	TRBJ1-2	.	CASSFRALNYGYTF	TGTGCCAGCAGTTTCCGCGCTCTTAACTATGGCTACACCTTC
once	17	TRBV21-1	TRBJ1-6	.	CASSGRDRGGGNSPLHF	TGTGCCAGCAGCGGACGGGACAGGGGAGGCGGTAATTCACCCCTCCACTTT
.	17	TRBV5-3	TRBJ2-7	TRBD2	CARSWPGLAGGPYEQYF	TGTGCCAGAAGCTGGCCGGGACTAGCGGGGGGGCCCTACGAGCAGTACTTC
once	14	TRBV30	TRBJ2-3	TRBD1	CAWKDRGVADTQYF	TGTGCCTGGAAAGACAGGGGAGTGGCAGATACGCAGTATTTT
.	15	TRBV5-6	TRBJ1-2	.	CASSLARGPSYGYTF	TGTGCCAGCAGCTTGGCGCGGGGGCCCTCATATGGCTACACCTTC